The clone carrying this TCR beta chain has at least ten counts. What it binds is unknown. Synthesis of cDNA was accomplished via 5'RACE employing 10-nucleotide random UMIs. TCRdb reprocessed the 5' RACE reads with MiXCR, giving one entry per CDR3 protein. The sample has fewer than 90,000 distinct CDR3 sequences; 5.2% are singletons. This CDR3 contains 12 residues. V was trimmed by 4 bases and J by 0 bases, leaving 2 bases between them. The germline gives CDR1 KGHDR, CDR2 SFDVKD. The entry originates in a study of neurological immune-mediated disorders. Regarding the study as a whole: Repertoires from 18 of 34 multiple sclerosis patients grouped phylogenetically into a related-CDR3 cluster, suggesting a possible signature. Levels of TCR clonal expansion peaked in HTLV-1-associated myelopathy and reached their lowest in multiple sclerosis, under those of healthy controls. None of the CDR3 amino acid sequences of expanded clones were shared across subjects, and this suggested private repertoires in all groups.

Source material: PBMCs. The clonotype originates from a young man with multiple sclerosis. V is TRBV24-1 and J is TRBJ1-2; D is undetermined. The CDR3 region is CATSETNYGYTF. In DNA, the CDR3 is TGTGCCACCAGTGAGACTAACTATGGCTACACCTTC.